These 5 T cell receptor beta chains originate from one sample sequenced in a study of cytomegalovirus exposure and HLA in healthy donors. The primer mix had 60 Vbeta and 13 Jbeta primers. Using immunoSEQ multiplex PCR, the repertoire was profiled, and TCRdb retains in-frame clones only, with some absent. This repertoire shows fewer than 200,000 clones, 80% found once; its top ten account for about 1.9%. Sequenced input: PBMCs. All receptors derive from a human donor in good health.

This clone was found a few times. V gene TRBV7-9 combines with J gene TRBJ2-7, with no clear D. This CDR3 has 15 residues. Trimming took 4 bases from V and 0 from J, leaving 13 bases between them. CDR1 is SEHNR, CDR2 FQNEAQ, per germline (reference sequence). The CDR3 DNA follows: TGTGCCAGCAGCTCCTCAGAGGCCGTCTCCTACGAGCAGTACTTC. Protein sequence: CASSSSEAVSYEQYF. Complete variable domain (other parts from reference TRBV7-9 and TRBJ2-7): DTGVSQNPRHKITKRGQNVTFRCDPISEHNRLYWYRQTLGQGPEFLTYFQNEAQLEKSRLLSDRFSAERPKGSFSTLEIQRTEQGDSAMYLCASSSSEAVSYEQYFGPGTRLTVT.

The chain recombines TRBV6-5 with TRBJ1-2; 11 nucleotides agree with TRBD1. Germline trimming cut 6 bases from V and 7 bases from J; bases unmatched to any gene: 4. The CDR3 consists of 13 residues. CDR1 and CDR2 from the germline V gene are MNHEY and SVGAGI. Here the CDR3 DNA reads TGTGCCAGCAGCGGACAGGGGGCGCTTGGCTACACCTTC. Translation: CASSGQGALGYTF.

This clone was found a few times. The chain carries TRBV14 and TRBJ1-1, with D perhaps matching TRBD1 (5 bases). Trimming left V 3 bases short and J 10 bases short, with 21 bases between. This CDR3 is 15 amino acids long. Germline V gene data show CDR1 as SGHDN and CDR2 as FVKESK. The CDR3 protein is CASSQEGRLVTRAFF. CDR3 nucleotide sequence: TGTGCCAGCAGCCAGGAGGGACGGTTGGTTACACGAGCTTTCTTT.

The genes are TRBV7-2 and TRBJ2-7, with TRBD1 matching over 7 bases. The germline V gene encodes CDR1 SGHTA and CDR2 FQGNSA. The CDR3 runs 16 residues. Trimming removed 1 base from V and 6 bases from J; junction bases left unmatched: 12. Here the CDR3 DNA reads TGTGCCAGCAGCTTAGACGGGACAGCCCCCTGGCTCGAGCAGTACTTC. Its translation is CASSLDGTAPWLEQYF.

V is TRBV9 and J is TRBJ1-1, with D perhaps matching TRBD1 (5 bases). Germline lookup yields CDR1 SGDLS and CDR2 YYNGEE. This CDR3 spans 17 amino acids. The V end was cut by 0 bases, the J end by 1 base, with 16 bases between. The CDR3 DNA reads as TGTGCCAGCAGCGTAGGATCAGGGAGGATCGCGAACACTGAAGCTTTCTTT. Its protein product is CASSVGSGRIANTEAFF. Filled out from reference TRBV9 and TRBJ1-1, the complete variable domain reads DSGVTQTPKHLITATGQRVTLRCSPRSGDLSVYWYQQSLDQGLQFLIQYYNGEERAKGNILERFSAQQFPDLHSELNLSSLELGDSALYFCASSVGSGRIANTEAFFGQGTRLTVV.